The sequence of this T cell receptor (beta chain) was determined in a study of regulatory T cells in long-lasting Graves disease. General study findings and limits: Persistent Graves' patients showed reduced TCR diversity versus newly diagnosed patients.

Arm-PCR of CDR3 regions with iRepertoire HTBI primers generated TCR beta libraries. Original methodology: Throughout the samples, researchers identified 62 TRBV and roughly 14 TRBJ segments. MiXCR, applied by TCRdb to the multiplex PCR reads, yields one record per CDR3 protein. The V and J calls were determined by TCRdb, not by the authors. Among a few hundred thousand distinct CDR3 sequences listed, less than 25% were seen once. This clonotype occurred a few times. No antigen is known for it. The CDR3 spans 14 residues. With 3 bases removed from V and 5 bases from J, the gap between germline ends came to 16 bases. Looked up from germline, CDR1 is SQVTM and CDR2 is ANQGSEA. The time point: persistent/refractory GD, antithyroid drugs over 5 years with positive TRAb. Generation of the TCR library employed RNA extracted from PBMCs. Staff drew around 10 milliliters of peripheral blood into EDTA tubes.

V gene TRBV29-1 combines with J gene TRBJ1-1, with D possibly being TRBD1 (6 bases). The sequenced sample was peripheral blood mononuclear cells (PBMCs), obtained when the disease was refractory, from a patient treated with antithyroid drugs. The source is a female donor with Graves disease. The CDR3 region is CSVEIEGGSTEAFF. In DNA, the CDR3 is TGCAGCGTTGAGATCGAGGGGGGCTCTACTGAAGCTTTCTTT. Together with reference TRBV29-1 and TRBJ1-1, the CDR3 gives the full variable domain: SAVISQKPSRDICQRGTSLTIQCQVDSQVTMMFWYRQQPGQSLTLIATANQGSEATYESGFVIDKFPISRPNLTFSTLTVSNMSPEDSSIYLCSVEIEGGSTEAFFGQGTRLTVV.